The 23 T cell receptor beta chains below all came from one sample that was sequenced in a study of response to subunit inactivated influenza vaccine. TCRdb used MiXCR to reprocess the RT-PCR reads, holding one entry per CDR3 protein. The sample holds hundreds of thousands of distinct CDR3 sequences, 15% to 20% seen once. Sequenced material: PBMCs from blood, taken 5 days after vaccination. The receptors here all came from a man aged 45-60 years who received an inactivated influenza vaccine.

The table lists this clonotype with a few counts. The V call is TRBV5-1, the J call TRBJ2-2, with D possibly matching TRBD1 (5 bases). V was pared by 0 bases and J by 2 bases, with 11 bases between. The CDR3 contains 16 residues. CDR1 and CDR2 from the germline V gene are SGHRS and YFSETQ. CDR3 region: CASSLAATANTGELFF. Here the CDR3 DNA reads TGCGCCAGCAGCTTGGCTGCGACAGCTAACACCGGGGAGCTGTTTTTT.

This clonotype was observed many times. The V and J genes are TRBV7-2 and TRBJ2-3; 8 nucleotides agree with TRBD2. CDR1 SGHTA and CDR2 FQGNSA come from the germline V gene. The CDR3 has 17 residues. After removal of 0 bases from V and 3 bases from J, the junction contained 8 bases not matched to a gene. The CDR3 nucleotides are TGTGCCAGCAGCTTAGCCGGGGGGACTAGTCCGACAGATACGCAGTATTTT. Translated: CASSLAGGTSPTDTQYF.

The chain has TRBV7-2 and TRBJ2-1; the match to TRBD2 covers 9 bases. Trimming at V came to 5 bases and at J to 9 bases, leaving 2 bases not matched to a gene. The germline CDR1 and CDR2 sequences are SGHTA and FQGNSA. The CDR3 is 12 residues long. The CDR3 sequence is CASSMGLAEQFF. The CDR3 DNA follows: TGTGCCAGCAGCATGGGACTAGCTGAGCAGTTCTTC.

In this sample, this clonotype turned up a few times. The chain employs TRBV20-1 and TRBJ2-7; 7 bases are a match to TRBD2. The CDR3 length is 15 residues. Germline CDR1 DFQATT, CDR2 SNEGSKA (reference sequence). Trimming removed 5 bases from V and 6 bases from J; junction bases left unmatched: 16. The CDR3 protein is CSAGRDYTMFLEQYF. DNA for the CDR3: TGCAGTGCTGGTAGGGACTACACAATGTTCCTCGAGCAGTACTTC.

There are a few counts of this clonotype. V is TRBV11-2 and J is TRBJ2-1; D gene uncertain. Trimming shortened V by 4 bases and J by 3 bases, and 13 bases separated the two germline ends. Germline assignment: CDR1 SGHAT and CDR2 FQNNGV. CDR3 size: 15 residues. The CDR3 bases are TGTGCCAGCAGCTCATACCGAGAAGGCTACAATGAGCAGTTCTTC. Amino acids: CASSSYREGYNEQFF.

The genes are TRBV7-2 and TRBJ2-3, with D uncertain. CDR1 is SGHTA, CDR2 FQGNSA, per germline. The CDR3 is made up of 12 amino acids. Trimming pared 6 bases from V and 2 bases from J, leaving 6 bases between. DNA of the CDR3: TGTGCCAGCAGAAACCCCACAGATACGCAGTATTTT. It specifies CASRNPTDTQYF.

This clonotype occurred a few times. The rearrangement joins TRBV12-3 or TRBV12-4 to TRBJ2-1; D gene uncertain. V dropped 4 bases and J dropped 0 bases, with 10 bases sitting between them. The CDR3 extends over 15 amino acids. The CDR3: CASSSGSLSYNEQFF. The CDR3, as DNA: TGTGCCAGCAGTTCCGGTTCGCTCTCCTACAATGAGCAGTTCTTC.

In this sample, this clonotype turned up many times. This chain joins TRBV20-1 and TRBJ2-3; D is uncertain. V lost 1 base, J lost 0 bases, and 8 bases lay in between. Germline V lookup: CDR1 DFQATT, CDR2 SNEGSKA (reference sequence). CDR3 length: 14 residues. The CDR3 region is CSARVPGSTDTQYF. The CDR3 DNA reads TGCAGTGCTAGAGTCCCCGGGAGCACAGATACGCAGTATTTT.

The chain recombines TRBV5-8 with TRBJ1-6; unclear D gene. The CDR3 has 14 residues. Germline CDR1 and CDR2: SGHTS and YDEGEE. Deletions cut 2 bases from V and 7 bases from J, with 10 bases between. CDR3 in DNA: TGTGCCAGCAGCTTTTCTGGCATAAATTCACCCCTCCACTTT. It is translated as CASSFSGINSPLHF.

This clonotype was detected a few times. V and J are TRBV9 and TRBJ2-3, with 10 positions matching TRBD2. The CDR3 covers 16 residues. The J segment lost 2 bases and the V segment lost 2 bases, leaving 5 bases of the junction unmatched. In germline, CDR1 is SGDLS, CDR2 YYNGEE. The DNA for the CDR3 is TGTGCCAGCAGCGTGATAGCGGGGGGATTCACAGATACGCAGTATTTT. This encodes CASSVIAGGFTDTQYF.

This clonotype was seen many times. The chain links TRBV29-1 to TRBJ1-2, with D possibly being TRBD1 (6 bases). CDR1 and CDR2 from the germline V gene are SQVTM and ANQGSEA. Trimming shortened V by 7 bases and J by 8 bases, and 14 bases separated the two germline ends. The CDR3 extends over 11 amino acids. This chain's CDR3 is CSAWDIGGYTF. DNA of the CDR3: TGCAGCGCTTGGGACATCGGCGGCTACACCTTC.

This clonotype was counted many times. The chain is built from TRBV20-1 and TRBJ2-7, with 8 bases identical to TRBD1. CDR3 length equals 16 residues. The germline gives CDR1 DFQATT, CDR2 SNEGSKA (reference sequence). V was pared by 6 bases and J by 5 bases, with 18 bases of the junction left unmatched. The CDR3 nucleotides read TGCAGTGCCCGAGGAGGGGATGACAGGGGTCCCGACGAGCAGTACTTC. This gives the protein CSARGGDDRGPDEQYF.

J is TRBJ2-7 and V is TRBV29-1; TRBD2 matches 13 bases. Germline trimming cut 5 bases from V and 4 bases from J; bases unmatched to any gene: 8. Germline-derived CDR1 and CDR2 are SQVTM and ANQGSEA. The CDR3 has 15 amino acids. For the CDR3, the DNA is TGCAGCGTTTCCCCCGGACTAGCGGGAGTATACGAGCAGTACTTC. Translation gives CSVSPGLAGVYEQYF.

The J gene is TRBJ1-1, the V gene TRBV20-1; TRBD1 matches 11 bases. V lost 2 bases to trimming and J lost 4 bases; unmatched junction nucleotides: 12. The germline V gene has CDR1 DFQATT and CDR2 SNEGSKA (reference sequence). This CDR3 comprises 17 residues. As DNA, the CDR3 is TGCAGTGCTAGACCGGGACAGGGGGTTGGACGGATCACTGAAGCTTTCTTT. Amino acids: CSARPGQGVGRITEAFF.

The V and J genes are TRBV20-1 and TRBJ2-1; 7 nucleotides agree with TRBD1. J gave up 0 bases and V 4 bases, and 3 bases lay outside the gene matches. The CDR3 has 14 amino acids. Germline lookup yields CDR1 DFQATT and CDR2 SNEGSKA (reference sequence). The CDR3 nucleotides read TGCAGTGCTATCGACAGGGTCTCCTACAATGAGCAGTTCTTC. Protein product: CSAIDRVSYNEQFF.

The table lists this clonotype with many counts. The rearrangement joins TRBV12-3 or TRBV12-4 to TRBJ1-1; D remains ambiguous. This CDR3 contains 13 residues. Trimming took off 5 bases at V and 6 bases at J, with 13 bases between the two ends. The DNA for the CDR3 is TGTGCCAGCAGTCCGGGTGGCCGGGCTGAAGCTTTCTTT. Translated: CASSPGGRAEAFF.

The chain employs TRBV20-1 and TRBJ2-1; D possibly corresponds to TRBD2 (6 bases). Trimming took off 5 bases at V and 8 bases at J, with 10 bases between the two ends. This CDR3 contains 11 residues. The germline gives CDR1 DFQATT, CDR2 SNEGSKA (reference sequence). The chain's CDR3 is CSADKRDEQFF. CDR3 sequence (DNA): TGCAGTGCTGACAAGCGGGATGAGCAGTTCTTC.

Ten or more counts support this clonotype. The chain couples TRBV4-3 to TRBJ2-7; 11 bases match TRBD1. V lost 4 bases to trimming and J lost 5 bases; unmatched junction nucleotides: 7. CDR3 length: 15 amino acids. The germline gives CDR1 LGHNA, CDR2 YSLEER. The DNA for the CDR3 is TGCGCCAGCAGCCTTCGGACAGGGGGCTTTGACGAGCAGTACTTC. As protein: CASSLRTGGFDEQYF.

The J gene is TRBJ2-7, the V gene TRBV29-1; 8 nucleotides align to TRBD1. The CDR3 totals 12 residues. CDR1 and CDR2 (germline): SQVTM, ANQGSEA. Trimming at V came to 7 bases and at J to 3 bases, leaving 5 bases not matched to a gene. The CDR3 loop is CSAVDRGYEQYF. CDR3 nucleotide sequence: TGCAGCGCCGTAGACAGGGGCTACGAGCAGTACTTC.

This clonotype occurred many times. The rearrangement joins TRBV5-1 to TRBJ2-1, with a possible D match to TRBD2 (5 bases). The CDR3 totals 13 residues. Between the trimmed V and J ends, which lost 1 base and 8 bases, there was a span of 10 bases. CDR1 and CDR2 from the germline V gene are SGHRS and YFSETQ. For the CDR3, the DNA is TGCGCCAGCAGCTTGCCGGGGTCCGATGAGCAGTTCTTC. The encoded protein is CASSLPGSDEQFF.

The chain is built from TRBV6-2 or TRBV6-3 and TRBJ2-3; D not certain. V lost 7 bases to trimming and J lost 5 bases, with 13 bases between them. In germline, CDR1 is MNHEY, CDR2 SVGEGT. This CDR3 comprises 13 residues. This CDR3 is CASNKTPRDTQYF. The CDR3 nucleotides are TGTGCCAGCAATAAAACGCCGAGAGATACGCAGTATTTT.

The CDR3, as DNA: TGTGCCAGCAGCCCGATGGGAGTGAACACTGAAGCTTTCTTT. Translation gives CASSPMGVNTEAFF. V and J are TRBV7-8 and TRBJ1-1; D uncertain. V was trimmed by 5 bases and J by 0 bases, leaving 10 bases between them. The CDR3 is 14 amino acids. Per germline, CDR1 SGHVS and CDR2 FQNEAQ.

This chain uses TRBV12-3 or TRBV12-4 with TRBJ2-2, with D unresolved. V lost 7 bases to trimming and J lost 3 bases, with 12 bases between them. CDR3 length equals 14 residues. The CDR3: CASNFRSYTGELFF. The DNA for the CDR3 is TGTGCCAGCAACTTCAGGTCGTACACCGGGGAGCTGTTTTTT.